The 10 T cell receptor beta chains below all came from one sample that was sequenced in a study of cytomegalovirus exposure and HLA in healthy donors. Vbeta (60) and Jbeta (13) primers were used in the PCR. Measured with immunoSEQ multiplex PCR; TCRdb has only the in-frame clones, and not every one. This table holds approximately 190,000 clones, roughly 80% found once. Sequencing was performed on PBMCs. The receptors originated from a woman aged 45-65 years in good health and CMV-seropositive.

The chain employs TRBV5-5 and TRBJ2-2; 8 nucleotides agree with TRBD1. The CDR3 contains 15 residues. The ends lost 0 bases at V and 5 bases at J; junction bases unmatched: 3. From germline, CDR1 is SGHKS and CDR2 YYEKEE (reference sequence). CDR3 sequence reads: CASSLGDRRTGELFF. CDR3 nucleotides: TGTGCCAGCAGCTTGGGGGACAGGAGGACCGGGGAGCTGTTTTTT. Full variable domain (remainder filled in from reference TRBV5-5 and TRBJ2-2): DAGVTQSPTHLIKTRGQQVTLRCSPISGHKSVSWYQQVLGQGPQFIFQYYEKEERGRGNFPDRFSARQFPNYSSELNVNALLLGDSALYLCASSLGDRRTGELFFGEGSRLTVL.

The V gene is TRBV5-1, the J gene TRBJ2-1; possible D gene TRBD2, 5 bases. The length of the CDR3 is 15 residues. The V end lost 0 bases, the J end lost 5 bases, and 12 bases lay between the germline ends. The germline V gene encodes CDR1 SGHRS and CDR2 YFSETQ. This chain's CDR3 is CASSLAVDFHNEQFF. As DNA, the CDR3 is TGCGCCAGCAGCTTGGCCGTGGACTTTCACAATGAGCAGTTCTTC.

This chain connects TRBV7-8 to TRBJ1-1; perhaps TRBD1 as D (6 bases). The length of the CDR3 is 15 residues. Trimming pared 1 base from V and 4 bases from J, leaving 13 bases between. Looked up from germline, CDR1 is SGHVS and CDR2 is FQNEAQ. The CDR3 region is CASSLGSGVGTEAFF. The CDR3 bases are TGTGCCAGCAGCTTAGGGTCAGGGGTAGGCACTGAAGCTTTCTTT. Supplemented by reference TRBV7-8 and TRBJ1-1, the full variable domain reads GAGVSQSPRYKVAKRGQDVALRCDPISGHVSLFWYQQALGQGPEFLTYFQNEAQLDKSGLPSDRFFAERPEGSVSTLKIQRTQQEDSAVYLCASSLGSGVGTEAFFGQGTRLTVV.

This clone was recorded once. CDR3 bases: TGTGCCAGCAGCTTAGGACAGCTAAGCACAGATACGCAGTATTTT. Translating it yields CASSLGQLSTDTQYF. This sequence joins TRBV5-5 and TRBJ2-3; D is possibly TRBD1 (6 bases). CDR1 is SGHKS, CDR2 YYEKEE, per germline (reference sequence). This CDR3 has 15 residues. Trimming removed 2 bases from V and 0 bases from J, with 10 bases in between. The complete variable domain, with remaining parts taken from reference TRBV5-5 and TRBJ2-3, reads DAGVTQSPTHLIKTRGQQVTLRCSPISGHKSVSWYQQVLGQGPQFIFQYYEKEERGRGNFPDRFSARQFPNYSSELNVNALLLGDSALYLCASSLGQLSTDTQYFGPGTRLTVL.

This clone came up once. The CDR3 here is CASSQQQGPYGYTF. CDR3 nucleotide sequence: TGTGCCAGCAGTCAGCAACAGGGTCCCTATGGCTACACCTTC. The chain uses TRBV27 and TRBJ1-2, with D maybe TRBD1 (6 bases). The V gene lost 5 bases and the J gene lost 4 bases, with 14 bases spanning the gap. The CDR3 is made up of 14 amino acids. Looked up from germline, CDR1 is MNHEY and CDR2 is SMNVEV (reference sequence).

The table lists this clone with a few counts. This rearrangement joins TRBV2 to TRBJ2-3; 7 bases are shared with TRBD2. With V trimmed by 8 bases and J by 1 base, 3 bases remained unmatched. The CDR3 loop spans 13 amino acids. From germline, CDR1 is SNHLY and CDR2 FYNNEI. The CDR3 DNA sequence: TGTGCCAGCGGGGGGGTAGGCACAGATACGCAGTATTTT. It translates to CASGGVGTDTQYF.

As DNA, the CDR3 is TGTGCCAGCAGTTACCAAACGGGACTAGCGGGGGGAACATTGCAGTTCTTC. Its translation is CASSYQTGLAGGTLQFF. V usage is TRBV7-2 and J usage is TRBJ2-1, with 15 bases identical to TRBD2. The CDR3 runs to 17 residues. V dropped 6 bases and J dropped 12; count of bases not matched to a gene: 15. From germline, CDR1 is SGHTA and CDR2 FQGNSA.

The gene calls are TRBV13 and TRBJ2-3; D is ambiguous. This CDR3 spans 11 amino acids. The germline gives CDR1 PRHDT, CDR2 FYEKMQ (reference sequence). V was clipped by 6 bases and J by 7 bases, with 8 bases between them. The CDR3 here is CASRLHYTQYF. CDR3 in DNA: TGTGCCAGCAGACTGCACTATACGCAGTATTTT.

The V call is TRBV5-4, the J call TRBJ2-5; 7 bases agree with TRBD1. The CDR3 covers 13 residues. Germline-derived CDR1 and CDR2 are SGHNT and YYREEE (reference sequence). Trimming cost V 4 bases and J 4 bases; bases outside gene matches: 4. The CDR3 DNA reads TGTGCCAGCAGCGGGGACAGTAGAGAGACCCAGTACTTC. Amino acid sequence: CASSGDSRETQYF.

The chain couples TRBV2 to TRBJ2-1, with TRBD2 matching over 13 bases. The CDR3 contains 15 residues. The germline V gene encodes CDR1 SNHLY and CDR2 FYNNEI. J was trimmed by 6 bases and V by 5 bases; bases with no gene match: 4. CDR3 region: CASSLRLAGGNEQFF. The CDR3 DNA sequence: TGTGCCAGCAGTCTTAGACTAGCGGGGGGCAATGAGCAGTTCTTC.